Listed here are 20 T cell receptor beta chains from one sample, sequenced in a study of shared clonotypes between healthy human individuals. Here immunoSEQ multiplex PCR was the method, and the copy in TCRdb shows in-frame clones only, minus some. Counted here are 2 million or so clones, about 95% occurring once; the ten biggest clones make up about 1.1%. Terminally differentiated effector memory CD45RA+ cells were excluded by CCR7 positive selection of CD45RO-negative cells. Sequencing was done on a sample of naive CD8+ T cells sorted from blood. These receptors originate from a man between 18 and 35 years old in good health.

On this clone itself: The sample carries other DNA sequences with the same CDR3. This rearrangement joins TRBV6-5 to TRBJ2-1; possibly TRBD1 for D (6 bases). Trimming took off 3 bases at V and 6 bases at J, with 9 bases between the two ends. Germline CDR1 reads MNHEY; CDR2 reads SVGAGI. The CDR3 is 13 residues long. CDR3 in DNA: TGTGCCAGCAGTTATGGACAGTCCAATGAGCAGTTCTTC. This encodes CASSYGQSNEQFF.

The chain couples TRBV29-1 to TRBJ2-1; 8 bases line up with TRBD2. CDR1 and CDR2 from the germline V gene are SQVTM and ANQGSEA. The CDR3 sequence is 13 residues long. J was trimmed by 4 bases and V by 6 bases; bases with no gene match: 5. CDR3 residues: CSVLGLEYNEQFF. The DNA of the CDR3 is TGCAGCGTCTTGGGACTAGAGTACAATGAGCAGTTCTTC.

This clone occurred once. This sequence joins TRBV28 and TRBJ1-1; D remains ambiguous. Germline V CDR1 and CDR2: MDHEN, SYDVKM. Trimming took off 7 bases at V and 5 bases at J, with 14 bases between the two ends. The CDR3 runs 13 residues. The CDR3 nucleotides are TGTGCCAGCACCCAGCCTGTAGGGACTGAAGCTTTCTTT. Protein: CASTQPVGTEAFF.

The CDR3 DNA sequence: TGCGCCAGCAGTGAAGGGGGGATGAACAATGAGCAGTTCTTC. It is translated as CASSEGGMNNEQFF. The genes are TRBV10-1 and TRBJ2-1; either TRBD1 or TRBD2 may fit D (6 bases each). This CDR3 has 14 residues. V shed 3 bases and J shed 5 bases, with 11 bases lying between them. Germline CDR1 reads WNHNN; CDR2 reads SYGVQD (reference sequence).

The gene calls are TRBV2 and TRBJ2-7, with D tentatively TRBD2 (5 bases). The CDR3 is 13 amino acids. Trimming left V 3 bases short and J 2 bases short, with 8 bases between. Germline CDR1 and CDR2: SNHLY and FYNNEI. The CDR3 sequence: CASSDEGPYEQYF. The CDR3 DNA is TGTGCCAGCAGTGACGAGGGTCCCTACGAGCAGTACTTC.

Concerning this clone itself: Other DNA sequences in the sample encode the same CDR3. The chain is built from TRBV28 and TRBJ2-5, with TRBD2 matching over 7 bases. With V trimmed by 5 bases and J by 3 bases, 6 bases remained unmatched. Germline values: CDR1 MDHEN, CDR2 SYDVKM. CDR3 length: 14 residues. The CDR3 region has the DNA TGTGCCAGCAGTCCCCTGGGGGGGGAAGAGACCCAGTACTTC. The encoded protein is CASSPLGGEETQYF.

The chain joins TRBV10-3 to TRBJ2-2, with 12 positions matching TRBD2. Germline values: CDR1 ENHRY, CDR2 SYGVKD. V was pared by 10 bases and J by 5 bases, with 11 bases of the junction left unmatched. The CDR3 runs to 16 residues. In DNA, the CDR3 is TGTGCCACCCGCCCGTCGCTAGCGGGAGGGACCGGGGAGCTGTTTTTT. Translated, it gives CATRPSLAGGTGELFF.

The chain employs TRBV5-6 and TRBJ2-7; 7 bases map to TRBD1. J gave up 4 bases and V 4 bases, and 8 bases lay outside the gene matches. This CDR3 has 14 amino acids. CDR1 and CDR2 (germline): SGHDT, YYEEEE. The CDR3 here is CASSDQGVGYEQYF. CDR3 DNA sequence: TGTGCCAGCAGCGACCAGGGGGTAGGGTACGAGCAGTACTTC.

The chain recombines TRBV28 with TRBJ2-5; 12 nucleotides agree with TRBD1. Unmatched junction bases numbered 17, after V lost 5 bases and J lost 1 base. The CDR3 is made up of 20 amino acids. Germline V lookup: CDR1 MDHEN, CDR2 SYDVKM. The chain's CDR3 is CASSPPSGTGGPRSQETQYF. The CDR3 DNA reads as TGTGCCAGCAGTCCTCCCTCCGGGACAGGGGGCCCCCGATCCCAAGAGACCCAGTACTTC.

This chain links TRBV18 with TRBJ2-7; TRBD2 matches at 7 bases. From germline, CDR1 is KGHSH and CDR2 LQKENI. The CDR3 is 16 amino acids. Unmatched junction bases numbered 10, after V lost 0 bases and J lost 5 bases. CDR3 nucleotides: TGTGCCAGCTCACCACCTCGGGGGGAGGGCCGCGACGAGCAGTACTTC. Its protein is CASSPPRGEGRDEQYF. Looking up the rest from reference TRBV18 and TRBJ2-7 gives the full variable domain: NAGVMQNPRHLVRRRGQEARLRCSPMKGHSHVYWYRQLPEEGLKFMVYLQKENIIDESGMPKERFSAEFPKEGPSILRIQQVVRGDSAAYFCASSPPRGEGRDEQYFGPGTRLTVT.

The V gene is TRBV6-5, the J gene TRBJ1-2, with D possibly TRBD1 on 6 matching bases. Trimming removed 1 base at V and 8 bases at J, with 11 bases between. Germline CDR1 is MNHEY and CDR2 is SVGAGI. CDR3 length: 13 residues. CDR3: CASSYYQGQGYTF. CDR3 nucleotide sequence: TGTGCCAGCAGTTACTACCAGGGGCAAGGCTACACCTTC.

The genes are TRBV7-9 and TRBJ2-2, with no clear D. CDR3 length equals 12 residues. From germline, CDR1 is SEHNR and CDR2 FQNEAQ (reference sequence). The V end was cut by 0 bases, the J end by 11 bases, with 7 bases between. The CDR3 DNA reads TGTGCCAGCAGCTTAGCCCGAGTAGAGCTGTTTTTT. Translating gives CASSLARVELFF.

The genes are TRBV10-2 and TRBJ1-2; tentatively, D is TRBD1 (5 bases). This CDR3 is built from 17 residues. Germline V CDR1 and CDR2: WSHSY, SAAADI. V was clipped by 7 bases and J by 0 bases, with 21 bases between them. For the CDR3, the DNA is TGCGCCAGCATGGAGGCAGGGATGTCCCTAGCTAACTATGGCTACACCTTC. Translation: CASMEAGMSLANYGYTF.

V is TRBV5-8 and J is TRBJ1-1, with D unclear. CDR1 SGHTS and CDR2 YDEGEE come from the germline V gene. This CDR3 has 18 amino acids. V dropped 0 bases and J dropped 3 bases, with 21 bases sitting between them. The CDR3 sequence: CASSLVPPDAGLDTEAFF. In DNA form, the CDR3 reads TGTGCCAGCAGCTTGGTACCTCCGGACGCAGGTTTGGACACTGAAGCTTTCTTT.

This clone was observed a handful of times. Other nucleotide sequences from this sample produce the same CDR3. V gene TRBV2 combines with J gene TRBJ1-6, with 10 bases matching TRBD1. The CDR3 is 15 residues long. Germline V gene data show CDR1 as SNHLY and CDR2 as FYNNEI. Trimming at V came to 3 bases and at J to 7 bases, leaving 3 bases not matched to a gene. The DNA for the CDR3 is TGTGCCAGCAGTGAGGAGGGACAGGGGAATTCACCCCTCCACTTT. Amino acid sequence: CASSEEGQGNSPLHF.

CDR3 amino acids: CASSLGTQGATEAFF. In DNA form, the CDR3 reads TGTGCCAGCAGCTTAGGAACACAGGGGGCGACTGAAGCTTTCTTT. The V call is TRBV13, the J call TRBJ1-1; 9 bases are shared with TRBD1. The J segment lost 5 bases and the V segment lost 0 bases, leaving 4 bases of the junction unmatched. The germline V gene encodes CDR1 PRHDT and CDR2 FYEKMQ (reference sequence). The CDR3 has 15 amino acids. Based on the CDR3 plus reference TRBV13 and TRBJ1-1, the full variable domain is AAGVIQSPRHLIKEKRETATLKCYPIPRHDTVYWYQQGPGQDPQFLISFYEKMQSDKGSIPDRFSAQQFSDYHSELNMSSLELGDSALYFCASSLGTQGATEAFFGQGTRLTVV.

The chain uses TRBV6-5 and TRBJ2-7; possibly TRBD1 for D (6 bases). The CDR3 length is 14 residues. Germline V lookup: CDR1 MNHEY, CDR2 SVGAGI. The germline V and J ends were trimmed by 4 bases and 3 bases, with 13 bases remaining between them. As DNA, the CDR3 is TGTGCCAGCAGTTCGGGACAAATCATCTACGAGCAGTACTTC. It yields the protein CASSSGQIIYEQYF.

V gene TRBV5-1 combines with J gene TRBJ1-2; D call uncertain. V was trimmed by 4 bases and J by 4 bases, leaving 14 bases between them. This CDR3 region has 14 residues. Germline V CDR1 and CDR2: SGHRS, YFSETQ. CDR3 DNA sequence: TGCGCCAGCAGCAGGGCACCGAACCCCTATGGCTACACCTTC. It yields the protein CASSRAPNPYGYTF. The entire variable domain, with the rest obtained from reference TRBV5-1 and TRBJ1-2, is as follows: KAGVTQTPRYLIKTRGQQVTLSCSPISGHRSVSWYQQTPGQGLQFLFEYFSETQRNKGNFPGRFSGRQFSNSRSEMNVSTLELGDSALYLCASSRAPNPYGYTFGSGTRLTVV.

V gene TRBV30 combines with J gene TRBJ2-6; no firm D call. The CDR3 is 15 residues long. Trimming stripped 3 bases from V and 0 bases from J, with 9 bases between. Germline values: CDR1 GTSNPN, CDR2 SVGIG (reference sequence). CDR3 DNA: TGTGCCTGGAGGGATCTGCCCTCTGGGGCCAACGTCCTGACTTTC. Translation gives CAWRDLPSGANVLTF.

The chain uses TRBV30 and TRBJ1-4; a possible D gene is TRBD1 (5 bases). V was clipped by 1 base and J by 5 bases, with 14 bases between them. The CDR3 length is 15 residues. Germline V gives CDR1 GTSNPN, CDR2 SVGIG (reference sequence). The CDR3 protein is CAWSDPRAWNEKLFF. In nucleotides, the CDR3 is TGTGCCTGGAGTGATCCCAGGGCGTGGAATGAAAAACTGTTTTTT.